This TCR beta chain appears in the sequencing data of a study of CD8+CD57+ T cells in acquired aplastic anemia. Study-wide context: The average read count for CD4+ cells in healthy donors was about 9.9 million.

The CDR3 totals 12 residues. Germline-derived CDR1 and CDR2 are KGHDR and SFDVKD. Trimming removed 0 bases from V and 12 bases from J, with 10 bases in between. On this clonotype itself: Its specificity is unknown.

Study-level findings and limits: Both patients and controls carried the same twenty-nine CD8+ CDR3 sequences.

Profiles of TCR beta VDJ and CDR3 were generated from a genomic DNA template. TCRdb re-called the reads through MiXCR, storing one row per CDR3 protein. The sample records approximately 170,000 distinct CDR3 sequences, roughly half being singletons. Sequencing was carried out using sorted CD4+, CD8+, or CD8+CD57+ T cells (not recorded which) from PBMCs. The chain carries TRBV24-1 and TRBJ1-1; D possibly corresponds to TRBD1 (5 bases). This clonotype originated in a human donor in good health, serving as a control. In DNA form, the CDR3 reads TGTGCCACCAGTGATTTGACAGGTAGAACTTTCTTT. Translating it yields CATSDLTGRTFF.